A selection of T cell receptor beta chains follows, all from one sample in a study of blood T cell repertoires in COVID-19. The method was immunoSEQ multiplex PCR; TCRdb's version includes in-frame clones alone and lacks a portion of them. The table shows about 55,000 clones, with about 91% occurring only once. The source material was peripheral blood. These receptors all come from a man aged 40-49 years with COVID-19, enrolled during active disease. CDR3s include the opening cysteine and the closing phenylalanine or tryptophan. A D gene is named only where the DNA matches it firmly. Only some rows state a clone size, as once, few, many or a class for expanded clones.

TRBD2	TRBV5-3	-	TRBJ2-1	TGTGCCAGAAGCCCAGAGAATGGGACTAGCGGGGGCAACAATGAGCAGTTCTTC	CARSPENGTSGGNNEQFF
-	TRBV30	-	TRBJ1-3	TGTGCCTGGAGAGGAGGATTAGGAGCCAACTCTGGAAACACCATATATTTT	CAWRGGLGANSGNTIYF
TRBD1	TRBV15	-	TRBJ1-5	TGTGCCACCAGCGGAGGGGGCCGTTATAGCAATCAGCCCCAGCATTTT	CATSGGGRYSNQPQHF
-	TRBV3-1/TRBV3-2	-	TRBJ2-1	TGTGCCAGCAGCCAAGGCTTAGCGGCGACGGGGGATGAGCAGTTCTTC	CASSQGLAATGDEQFF
-	TRBV2	-	TRBJ2-3	TGTGCCAGCAAAGACGCGGGAACCACAGATACGCAGTATTTT	CASKDAGTTDTQYF
-	TRBV11-3	-	TRBJ1-2	TGTGCCAGCAGCCTCTCAAGTGGCCCTAACTATGGCTACACCTTC	CASSLSSGPNYGYTF
-	TRBV28	-	TRBJ2-3	TGTGCCAGCAGTTACCGGGGTAGCACAGATACGCAGTATTTT	CASSYRGSTDTQYF
-	TRBV5-5	-	TRBJ1-4	TGTGCCAGCAGCCAGGGGCCTAATGAAAAACTGTTTTTT	CASSQGPNEKLFF
TRBD1	TRBV18	-	TRBJ2-3	TGTGCCAGCTCACCGCGTACTGCCGGGACAGGTAATCCAGATACGCAGTATTTT	CASSPRTAGTGNPDTQYF
TRBD1	TRBV19	-	TRBJ1-5	TGTGCCAGTAGTATTTTAGGGGGGGGGACAGGGCCCAATCAGCCCCAGCATTTT	CASSILGGGTGPNQPQHF
-	TRBV2	-	TRBJ1-2	TGTGCCAGCAGTGGGCGGACATCTGGCTACACCTTC	CASSGRTSGYTF
TRBD1	TRBV9	-	TRBJ2-3	TGTGCCAGCAGCGTAGAGGGGACAGGGGGCACAGATACGCAGTATTTT	CASSVEGTGGTDTQYF
-	TRBV5-4	once	TRBJ2-2	TGTGCCAGCAGCGCCTCGGGACTTAACACCGGGGAGCTGTTTTTT	CASSASGLNTGELFF
TRBD1	TRBV28	-	TRBJ1-2	TGTGCCAGCAACGGACTCCGGGACAGACCTTACTATGGCTACACCTTC	CASNGLRDRPYYGYTF